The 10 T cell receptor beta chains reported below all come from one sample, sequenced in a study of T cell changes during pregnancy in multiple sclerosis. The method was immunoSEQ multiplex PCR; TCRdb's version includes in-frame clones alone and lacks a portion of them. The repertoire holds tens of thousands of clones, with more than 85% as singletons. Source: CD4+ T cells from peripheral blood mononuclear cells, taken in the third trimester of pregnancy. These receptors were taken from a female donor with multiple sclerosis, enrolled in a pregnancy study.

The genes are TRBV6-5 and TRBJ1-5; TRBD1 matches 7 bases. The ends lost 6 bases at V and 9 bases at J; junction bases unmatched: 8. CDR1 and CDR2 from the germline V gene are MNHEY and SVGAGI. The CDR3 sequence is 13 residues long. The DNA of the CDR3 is TGTGCCAGCAGCCCGGGACAGCGTAGGCCCCAGCATTTT. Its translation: CASSPGQRRPQHF.

In nucleotides, the CDR3 is TGTGCCAGCAGTGTCGACAGGGGCACCGGGGAGCTGTTTTTT. This codes for CASSVDRGTGELFF. The chain has TRBV6-1 and TRBJ2-2; 8 positions agree with TRBD1. J was trimmed by 4 bases and V by 4 bases; bases with no gene match: 2. Germline lookup yields CDR1 MNHNS and CDR2 SASEGT. The CDR3 runs 14 residues.

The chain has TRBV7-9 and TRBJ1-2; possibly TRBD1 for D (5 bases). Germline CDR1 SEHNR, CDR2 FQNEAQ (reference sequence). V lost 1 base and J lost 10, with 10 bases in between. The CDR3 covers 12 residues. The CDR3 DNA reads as TGTGCCAGCAGCTTAGACAGGAGGGACTACACCTTC. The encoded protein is CASSLDRRDYTF.

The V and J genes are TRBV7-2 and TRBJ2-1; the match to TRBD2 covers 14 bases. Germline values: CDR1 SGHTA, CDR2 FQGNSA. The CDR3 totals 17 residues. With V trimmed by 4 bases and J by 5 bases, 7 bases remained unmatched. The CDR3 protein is CASSSGLAGGINNEQFF. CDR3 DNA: TGTGCCAGCAGCTCCGGACTAGCGGGGGGCATCAACAATGAGCAGTTCTTC.

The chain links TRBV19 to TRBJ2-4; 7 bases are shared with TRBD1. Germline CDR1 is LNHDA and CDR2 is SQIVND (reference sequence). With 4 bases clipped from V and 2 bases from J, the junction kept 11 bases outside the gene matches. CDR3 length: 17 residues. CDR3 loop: CASSTDRVRVSKNIQYF. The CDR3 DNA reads TGTGCCAGTAGTACCGACAGGGTACGAGTATCCAAAAACATTCAGTACTTC.

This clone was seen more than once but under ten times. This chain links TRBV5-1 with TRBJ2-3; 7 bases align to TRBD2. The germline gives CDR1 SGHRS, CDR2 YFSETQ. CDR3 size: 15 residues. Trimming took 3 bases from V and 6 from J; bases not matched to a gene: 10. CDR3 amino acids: CASSSGGTKSDTQYF. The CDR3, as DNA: TGCGCCAGCAGCTCCGGGGGGACCAAGAGTGATACGCAGTATTTT.

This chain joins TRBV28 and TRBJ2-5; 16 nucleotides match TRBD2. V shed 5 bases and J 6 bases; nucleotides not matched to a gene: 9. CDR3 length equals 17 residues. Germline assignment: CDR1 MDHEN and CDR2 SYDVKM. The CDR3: CASSPGTSGRGRKTQYF. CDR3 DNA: TGTGCCAGCAGTCCAGGGACTAGCGGGAGGGGCAGGAAGACCCAGTACTTC. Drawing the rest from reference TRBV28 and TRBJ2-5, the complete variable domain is DVKVTQSSRYLVKRTGEKVFLECVQDMDHENMFWYRQDPGLGLRLIYFSYDVKMKEKGDIPEGYSVSREKKERFSLILESASTNQTSMYLCASSPGTSGRGRKTQYFGPGTRLLVL.

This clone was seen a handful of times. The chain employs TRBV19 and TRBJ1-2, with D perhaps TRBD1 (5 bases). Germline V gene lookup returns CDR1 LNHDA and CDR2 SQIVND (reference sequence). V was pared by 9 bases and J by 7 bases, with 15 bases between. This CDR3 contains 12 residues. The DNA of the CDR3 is TGTGCCAGCCGGGGGGAAGGGCCTGGCTACACCTTC. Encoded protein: CASRGEGPGYTF. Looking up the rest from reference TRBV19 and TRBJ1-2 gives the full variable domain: DGGITQSPKYLFRKEGQNVTLSCEQNLNHDAMYWYRQDPGQGLRLIYYSQIVNDFQKGDIAEGYSVSREKKESFPLTVTSAQKNPTAFYLCASRGEGPGYTFGSGTRLTVV.

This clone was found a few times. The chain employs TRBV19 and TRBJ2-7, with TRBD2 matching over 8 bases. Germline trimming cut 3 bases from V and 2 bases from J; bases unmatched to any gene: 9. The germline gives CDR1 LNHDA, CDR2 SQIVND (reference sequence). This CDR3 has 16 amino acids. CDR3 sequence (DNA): TGTGCCAGTAGTATCGCTCCCGGGACTAGGGCCTACGAGCAGTACTTC. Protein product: CASSIAPGTRAYEQYF.

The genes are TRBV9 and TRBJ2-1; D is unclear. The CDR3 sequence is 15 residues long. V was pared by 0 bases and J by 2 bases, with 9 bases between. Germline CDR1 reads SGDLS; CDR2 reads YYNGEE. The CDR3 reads CASSVEARAYNEQFF. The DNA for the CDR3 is TGTGCCAGCAGCGTAGAGGCTAGAGCCTACAATGAGCAGTTCTTC. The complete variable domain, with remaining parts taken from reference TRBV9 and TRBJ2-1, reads DSGVTQTPKHLITATGQRVTLRCSPRSGDLSVYWYQQSLDQGLQFLIQYYNGEERAKGNILERFSAQQFPDLHSELNLSSLELGDSALYFCASSVEARAYNEQFFGPGTRLTVL.